The clone carrying this T cell receptor (beta chain) was detected a few times. Between the trimmed V and J ends, which lost 7 bases and 0 bases, there was a span of 12 bases. Per germline, CDR1 SGHRS and CDR2 YFSETQ. CDR3 size: 14 residues. This sample stems from a study of T-cell memory formation after mild COVID-19. Each CDR3 protein is one row after TCRdb ran MiXCR on the 5' RACE reads. The sample has 98,000 or so distinct CDR3 sequences; 15% to 20% are singletons. The TCR comes from a young man who had mild COVID-19 (a few samples of this study predate the infection). Cell type and time point are not known. The V gene is TRBV5-1, the J gene TRBJ2-3; D might be TRBD1 (6 bases). Sequences were obtained from PBMCs or a T cell subset sorted from them (not recorded which). The CDR3 reads CASGIQGSTDTQYF. The CDR3 DNA follows: TGCGCCAGCGGGATACAGGGCAGCACAGATACGCAGTATTTT.